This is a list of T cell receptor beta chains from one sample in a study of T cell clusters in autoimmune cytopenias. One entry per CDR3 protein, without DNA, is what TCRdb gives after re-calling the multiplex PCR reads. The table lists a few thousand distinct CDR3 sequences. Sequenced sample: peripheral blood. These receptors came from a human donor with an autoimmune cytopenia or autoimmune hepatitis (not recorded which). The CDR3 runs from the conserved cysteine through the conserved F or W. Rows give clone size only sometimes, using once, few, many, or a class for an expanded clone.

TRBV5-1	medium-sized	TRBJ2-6	CASSGLQVLSGANVLTF
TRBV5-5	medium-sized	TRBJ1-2	CASSLSAGGLDGYTF
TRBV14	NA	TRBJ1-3	CASSQNSFGNTIYF
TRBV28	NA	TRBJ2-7	CASSLRTAYPYEQYF
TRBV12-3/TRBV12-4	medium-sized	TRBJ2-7	CASRTSVGVGYEQYF
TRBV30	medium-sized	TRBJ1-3	CAWKASGNTIYF
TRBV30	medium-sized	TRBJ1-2	CAWNRGGDNGYTF
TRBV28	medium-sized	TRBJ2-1	CASRGWDSSYNEQFF
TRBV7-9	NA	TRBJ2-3	CASSLGLGSTDTQYF
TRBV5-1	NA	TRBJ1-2	CASSPVDRVGGYTF
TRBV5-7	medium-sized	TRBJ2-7	CASSPGQGGYEQYF
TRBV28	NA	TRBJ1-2	CASSFYGGDGYTF
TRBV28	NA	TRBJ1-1	CASSSTGVNTEAFF
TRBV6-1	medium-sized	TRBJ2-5	CASNWNLNQETQYF
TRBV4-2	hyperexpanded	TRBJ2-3	CASSQEGFGDTQYF
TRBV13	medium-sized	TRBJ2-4	CASSSLSKNIQYF
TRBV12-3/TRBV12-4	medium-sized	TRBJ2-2	CASRETGFNTGELFF
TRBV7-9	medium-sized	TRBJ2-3	CASSSRTGNIEDTQYF
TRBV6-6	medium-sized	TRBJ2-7	CASSYRDNYEQYF
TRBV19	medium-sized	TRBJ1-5	CASRTGASNQPQHF
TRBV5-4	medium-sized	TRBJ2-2	CASSLDRFDTGELFF
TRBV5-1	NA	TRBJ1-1	CASSPDPGQGGRNTEAFF
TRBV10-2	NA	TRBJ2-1	CASSVTSPSVYNEQFF
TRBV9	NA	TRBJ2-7	CASSTRTGDGYEQYF
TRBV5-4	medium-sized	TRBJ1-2	CASSLEGEDGYTF
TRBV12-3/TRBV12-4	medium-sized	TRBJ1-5	CASSLGGSLNQPQHF
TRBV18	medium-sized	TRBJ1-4	CASSPIGRGTNEKLFF
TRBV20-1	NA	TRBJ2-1	CSARSTPDRNYYEQFF
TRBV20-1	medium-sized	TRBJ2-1	CSARDSWTRLGDEQFF
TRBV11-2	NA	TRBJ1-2	CASSLERRGVYGYTF
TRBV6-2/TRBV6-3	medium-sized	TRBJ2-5	CASSYGVGETQYF
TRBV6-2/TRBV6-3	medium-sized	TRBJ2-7	CASSYSPTGTYEQYF
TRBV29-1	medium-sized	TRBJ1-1	CSGANQNTEAFF
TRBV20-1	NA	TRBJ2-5	CSARDPDGWETQYF
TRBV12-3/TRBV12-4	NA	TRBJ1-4	CASSASEKLFF
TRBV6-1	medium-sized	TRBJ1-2	CASSRDSYINYGYTF
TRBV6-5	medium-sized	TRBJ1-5	CASSKGPLNQPQHF
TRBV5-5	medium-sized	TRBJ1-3	CASSRGGLSGNTIYF
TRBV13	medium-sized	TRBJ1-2	CASSLEGETNYGYTF
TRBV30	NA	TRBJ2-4	CAWTTGAGNIQYF
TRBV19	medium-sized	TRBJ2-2	CASSLTGGALTGELFF
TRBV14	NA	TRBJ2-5	CASSQWGGLQTQYF